A single sample is the source of the 21 T cell receptor beta chains below, sequenced in a study of post-analysis software for immune sequencing data. Points from the study as a whole: Included in a set of roughly five TRBV segments more frequent in patients than controls were TRBV5-6, TRBV5-1 and TRBV20-1.

Sequencing libraries made from TCR beta cDNA carried unique molecular identifiers. Via MiXCR, TCRdb re-called the PCR reads, giving one row per CDR3 protein. The repertoire has roughly 650,000 distinct CDR3 sequences, approximately 59% of them found once; the top ten carry roughly 10%. No antigen has been assigned to these receptors. The sequencing input was blood. The receptor source for this set is a girl aged 2 to 9 with multiple sclerosis.

The chain carries TRBV15 and TRBJ2-1, with TRBD1 matching 10 bases. V lost 1 base to trimming and J lost 8 bases; unmatched junction nucleotides: 5. This CDR3 has 15 amino acids. Germline loops: CDR1 LNHNV, CDR2 YYDKDF (reference sequence). For the CDR3, the DNA is TGTGCCACCAGCAGAGGGGGACAGGGGTTCGATGAGCAGTTCTTC. Its protein product is CATSRGGQGFDEQFF.

Only a few counts were recorded for this clonotype. This chain connects TRBV5-1 to TRBJ2-1; possible D gene TRBD1, 5 bases. In germline, CDR1 is SGHRS, CDR2 YFSETQ. Trimming pared 0 bases from V and 6 bases from J, leaving 10 bases between. CDR3 length equals 14 residues. The DNA for the CDR3 is TGCGCCAGCAGCTTGGACACAGGAATCAATGAGCAGTTCTTC. Translation gives CASSLDTGINEQFF.

In this sample, this clonotype turned up a few times. This chain uses TRBV11-3 with TRBJ2-5; 9 bases line up with TRBD1. V was pared by 5 bases and J by 4 bases, with 11 bases of the junction left unmatched. The CDR3 extends over 16 amino acids. The germline V gene has CDR1 SGHNT and CDR2 YENEEA. The chain's CDR3 is CASSRAGTGYGETQYF. CDR3 DNA sequence: TGTGCCAGCAGCCGCGCCGGGACAGGGTACGGAGAGACCCAGTACTTC.

Comment on this clonotype: Relative to the germline gene, one junction end is altered; a read error may explain this. This chain connects TRBV5-1 to TRBJ2-5, with D hard to call. This CDR3 comprises 14 residues. Looked up from germline, CDR1 is SGHRS and CDR2 is YFSETQ. Written as DNA, the CDR3 is TGCCCCAGCAGCTTGGAAGTGGGCGCGGAGACCCAGTACTTC. Protein: CPSSLEVGAETQYF.

The chain links TRBV29-1 to TRBJ2-5; TRBD1 matches 11 bases. V gave up 5 bases and J gave up 1 base; unmatched junction bases: 6. This CDR3 region has 15 residues. Looked up from germline, CDR1 is SQVTM and CDR2 is ANQGSEA. Here the CDR3 DNA reads TGCAGCGTTCCGGACAGGGGGCGACCCCAAGAGACCCAGTACTTC. Its protein product is CSVPDRGRPQETQYF.

The chain recombines TRBV24-1 with TRBJ2-5, with unresolved D. Trimming took off 4 bases at V and 7 bases at J, with 15 bases between the two ends. Germline V gives CDR1 KGHDR, CDR2 SFDVKD. The length of the CDR3 is 14 residues. The CDR3 DNA reads TGTGCCACCAGTGAGAATACAGTCTTCGGGACCCAGTACTTC. Its translation: CATSENTVFGTQYF.

The chain carries TRBV27 and TRBJ2-3, with TRBD1 matching over 7 bases. V lost 7 bases and J lost 6; bases outside the gene matches: 10. Looked up from germline, CDR1 is MNHEY and CDR2 is SMNVEV (reference sequence). This CDR3 has 14 residues. CDR3 residues: CASNRGDVWDTQYF. Here the CDR3 DNA reads TGTGCCAGCAACAGGGGTGACGTATGGGATACGCAGTATTTT.

Only one count was recorded for this clonotype. The chain joins TRBV7-9 to TRBJ1-2; maybe TRBD1 (5 bases). Trimming pared 6 bases from V and 5 bases from J, leaving 22 bases between. The CDR3 is 16 amino acids. Germline CDR1 is SEHNR and CDR2 is FQNEAQ (reference sequence). CDR3 coding DNA: TGTGCCAGCAGTTCAGAACAAGTAGGGGACCTATATGGCTACACCTTC. This codes for CASSSEQVGDLYGYTF. The complete variable domain, with remaining parts taken from reference TRBV7-9 and TRBJ1-2, reads DTGVSQNPRHKITKRGQNVTFRCDPISEHNRLYWYRQTLGQGPEFLTYFQNEAQLEKSRLLSDRFSAERPKGSFSTLEIQRTEQGDSAMYLCASSSEQVGDLYGYTFGSGTRLTVV.

This rearrangement joins TRBV24-1 to TRBJ2-3; tentatively, D is TRBD1 or TRBD2 (5 bases each). Trimming stripped 6 bases from V and 4 bases from J, with 22 bases between. Per the germline V gene, CDR1 is KGHDR and CDR2 is SFDVKD. This CDR3 has 17 residues. The CDR3 nucleotides read TGTGCCACCAGTTTGACCCTGCCAGGGAGATCGGCAGATACGCAGTATTTT. Amino acid sequence: CATSLTLPGRSADTQYF.

The gene calls are TRBV12-3 or TRBV12-4 and TRBJ2-3; D tentatively reads TRBD1 or TRBD2 (5 bases each). This CDR3 spans 15 amino acids. V lost 7 bases and J lost 4, with 18 bases in between. The CDR3 DNA follows: TGTGCCAGCATCCACCGGGACCCCAGGGCAGATACGCAGTATTTT. Its translation is CASIHRDPRADTQYF.

The V call is TRBV7-2, the J call TRBJ2-3, with TRBD2 matching over 10 bases. Germline V gives CDR1 SGHTA, CDR2 FQGNSA. This CDR3 spans 16 amino acids. V shed 4 bases, J shed 4 bases, and the junction held 8 bases outside the gene matches. In DNA form, the CDR3 reads TGTGCCAGCAGCTGGACTAGCGGAGCGGTTCCAGATACGCAGTATTTT. Its translation: CASSWTSGAVPDTQYF.

A note on this clonotype: A read error may account for a junction end that differs from germline. The chain carries TRBV18 and TRBJ2-5; either TRBD1 or TRBD2 may supply D (5 bases each). The CDR3 sequence is 13 residues long. Germline CDR1 reads KGHSH; CDR2 reads LQKENI. In DNA, the CDR3 is TGTGCCAGCTCACTATGGGACCAAGAGACCCGGTACTTC. Its translation: CASSLWDQETRYF.

The rearrangement joins TRBV20-1 to TRBJ1-1, with D possibly TRBD1 on 6 matching bases. Germline CDR1 reads DFQATT; CDR2 reads SNEGSKA (reference sequence). This CDR3 is 14 amino acids long. V shed 3 bases and J shed 1 base, with 12 bases lying between them. The CDR3 here is CSARDGGPNTEAFF. Written as DNA, the CDR3 is TGCAGTGCTAGGGACGGGGGCCCGAACACTGAAGCTTTCTTT.

The CDR3, as DNA: TGCGCCAGCAGCCCGAGCCGACAGGGGGGAAACTATGGCTACACCTTC. Translating gives CASSPSRQGGNYGYTF. The chain links TRBV5-1 to TRBJ1-2; 9 positions match TRBD1. After removal of 4 bases from V and 2 bases from J, the junction contained 9 bases not matched to a gene. This CDR3 has 16 residues. Looked up from germline, CDR1 is SGHRS and CDR2 is YFSETQ. Based on the CDR3 plus reference TRBV5-1 and TRBJ1-2, the full variable domain is KAGVTQTPRYLIKTRGQQVTLSCSPISGHRSVSWYQQTPGQGLQFLFEYFSETQRNKGNFPGRFSGRQFSNSRSEMNVSTLELGDSALYLCASSPSRQGGNYGYTFGSGTRLTVV.

This chain connects TRBV28 to TRBJ2-1; 7 nucleotides match TRBD1. After removal of 7 bases from V and 4 bases from J, the junction contained 7 bases not matched to a gene. Looked up from germline, CDR1 is MDHEN and CDR2 is SYDVKM. The CDR3 loop spans 14 amino acids. The CDR3 DNA sequence: TGTGCCAGCATGGCCGAGACAGGGTACAATGAGCAGTTCTTC. This gives the protein CASMAETGYNEQFF.

This clonotype was detected a few times. The chain recombines TRBV9 with TRBJ2-1, with 13 bases aligning to TRBD2. The CDR3 runs 18 residues. Per germline, CDR1 SGDLS and CDR2 YYNGEE. V dropped 0 bases and J dropped 4; count of bases not matched to a gene: 7. The CDR3 sequence is CASSVASGTSGAYNEQFF. The DNA of the CDR3 is TGTGCCAGCAGCGTAGCTAGTGGGACTAGCGGGGCTTACAATGAGCAGTTCTTC.

The chain couples TRBV7-9 to TRBJ2-1; no clear D. V was shortened by 4 bases and J by 9 bases, with 19 bases between the two germline ends. Germline CDR1 reads SEHNR; CDR2 reads FQNEAQ (reference sequence). The CDR3 runs to 15 residues. DNA for the CDR3: TGTGCCAGCAGCTCCTCCGGCCCCCAAACTGGTGAGCAGTTCTTC. Encoded protein: CASSSSGPQTGEQFF.

The chain employs TRBV7-2 and TRBJ2-3; 7 bases match TRBD2. V dropped 2 bases and J dropped 0; count of bases not matched to a gene: 5. The CDR3 length is 16 residues. The germline V gene encodes CDR1 SGHTA and CDR2 FQGNSA. The CDR3 region has the DNA TGTGCCAGCAGCTTACCACCGGGACTAAGCACAGATACGCAGTATTTT. This encodes CASSLPPGLSTDTQYF.

This clonotype came up many times. V gene TRBV5-1 combines with J gene TRBJ2-5; D not resolved. Trimming stripped 0 bases from V and 5 bases from J, with 5 bases between. Looked up from germline, CDR1 is SGHRS and CDR2 is YFSETQ. The length of the CDR3 is 12 residues. CDR3 in amino acids: CASSLAGETQYF. The CDR3 region has the DNA TGCGCCAGCAGCTTGGCCGGGGAGACCCAGTACTTC.

This clonotype showed up just a few times. The V call is TRBV29-1, the J call TRBJ1-2, with 8 bases matching TRBD1. The CDR3 spans 13 residues. CDR1 is SQVTM and CDR2 is ANQGSEA in the germline V gene. Trimming took 7 bases from V and 1 from J; bases not matched to a gene: 5. The CDR3 DNA is TGCAGCGCTAAGACAGGGGATAACTATGGCTACACCTTC. Its protein product is CSAKTGDNYGYTF. The full variable domain, rest sourced from reference TRBV29-1 and TRBJ1-2, is SAVISQKPSRDICQRGTSLTIQCQVDSQVTMMFWYRQQPGQSLTLIATANQGSEATYESGFVIDKFPISRPNLTFSTLTVSNMSPEDSSIYLCSAKTGDNYGYTFGSGTRLTVV.

The gene calls are TRBV12-3 or TRBV12-4 and TRBJ2-7, with a possible D match to TRBD2 (5 bases). Trimming removed 7 bases from V and 10 bases from J, with 14 bases in between. The CDR3 has 11 residues. This CDR3 reads CASTSGKAQYF. The DNA for the CDR3 is TGTGCCAGCACCTCCGGGAAGGCTCAGTACTTC.